This T cell receptor (beta chain) was documented in a study of blood T cell repertoires in COVID-19. Study in general: Italy, Spain and the United States were the sources of the convalescent and acute COVID-19 samples. The analysed material was cDNA or gDNA that came from T cells, B-cell-depleted T cells, or PBMCs.

As processed by the authors: Using reference gene primer amplification, nucleated cell counts were estimated. Generated by immunoSEQ multiplex PCR, the TCRdb table keeps only in-frame clones and is missing some. V, J and clone size were drawn from that table, and D and trimming were deduced from the DNA. The sample lists 200,000 to 300,000 clones, roughly four fifths occurring once. This clone was counted between two and nine times. The germline CDR1 and CDR2 sequences are MNHEY and SMNVEV (reference sequence). Trimming left V 7 bases short and J 6 bases short, with 12 bases between. The CDR3 contains 13 residues.

The sequence was obtained from a man over 45 with acute or convalescent COVID-19. The rearrangement joins TRBV27 to TRBJ2-2; the D gene is possibly TRBD2 (6 bases). Sequencing was carried out using peripheral blood. The CDR3 DNA sequence: TGTGCCAGCACCTGGACGGGGGCCGGGGAGCTGTTTTTT. It translates to CASTWTGAGELFF.